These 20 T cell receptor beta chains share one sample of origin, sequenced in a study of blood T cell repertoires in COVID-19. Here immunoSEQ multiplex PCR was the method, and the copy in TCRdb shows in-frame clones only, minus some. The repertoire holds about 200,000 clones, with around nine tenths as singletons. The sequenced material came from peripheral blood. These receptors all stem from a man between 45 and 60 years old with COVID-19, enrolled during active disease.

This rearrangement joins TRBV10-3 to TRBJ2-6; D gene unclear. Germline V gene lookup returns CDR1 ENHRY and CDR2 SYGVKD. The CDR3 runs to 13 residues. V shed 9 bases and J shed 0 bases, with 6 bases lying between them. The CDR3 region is CAMSVSGANVLTF. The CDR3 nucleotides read TGTGCCATGAGCGTCTCTGGGGCCAACGTCCTGACTTTC.

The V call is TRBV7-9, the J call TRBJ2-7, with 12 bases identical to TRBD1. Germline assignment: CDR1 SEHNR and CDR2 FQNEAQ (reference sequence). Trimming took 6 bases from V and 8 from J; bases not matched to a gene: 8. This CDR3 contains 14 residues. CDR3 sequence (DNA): TGTGCCAGCAGGGGGACAGGGGGCTTGCTACAGCAGTACTTC. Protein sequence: CASRGTGGLLQQYF.

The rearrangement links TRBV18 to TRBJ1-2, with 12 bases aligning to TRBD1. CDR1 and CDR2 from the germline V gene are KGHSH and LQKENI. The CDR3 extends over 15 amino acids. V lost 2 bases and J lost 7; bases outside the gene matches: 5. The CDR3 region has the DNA TGTGCCAGCTCACCAGCGGGACAGGGGGCTGGTGGCTACACCTTC. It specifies CASSPAGQGAGGYTF.

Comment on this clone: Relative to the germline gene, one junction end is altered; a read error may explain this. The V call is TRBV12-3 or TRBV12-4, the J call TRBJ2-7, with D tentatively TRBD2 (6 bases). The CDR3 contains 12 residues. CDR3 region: CASSKRDSYPDF. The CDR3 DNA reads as TGTGCCAGCAGTAAACGGGACTCGTACCCGGACTTC.

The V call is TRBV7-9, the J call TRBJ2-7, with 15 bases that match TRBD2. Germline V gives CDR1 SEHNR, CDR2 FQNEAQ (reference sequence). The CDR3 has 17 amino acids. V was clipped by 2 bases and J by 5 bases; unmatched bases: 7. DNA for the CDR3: TGTGCCAGCAGCTTAACCCTCGGACTAGCGGGAGGGAACGAGCAGTACTTC. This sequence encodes CASSLTLGLAGGNEQYF.

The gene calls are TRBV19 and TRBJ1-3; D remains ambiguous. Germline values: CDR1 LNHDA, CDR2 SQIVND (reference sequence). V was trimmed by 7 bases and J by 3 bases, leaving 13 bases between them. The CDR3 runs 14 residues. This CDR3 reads CASTRVGSGNTIYF. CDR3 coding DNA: TGTGCCAGTACCCGAGTCGGGAGTGGAAACACCATATATTTT. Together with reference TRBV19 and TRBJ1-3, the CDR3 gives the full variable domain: DGGITQSPKYLFRKEGQNVTLSCEQNLNHDAMYWYRQDPGQGLRLIYYSQIVNDFQKGDIAEGYSVSREKKESFPLTVTSAQKNPTAFYLCASTRVGSGNTIYFGEGSWLTVV.

The CDR3 loop is CASSLLTGTGTGSPLHF. In DNA form, the CDR3 reads TGTGCCAGCAGTTTACTTACAGGGACGGGGACGGGCTCACCCCTCCACTTT. The rearrangement links TRBV27 to TRBJ1-6; tentative D call: TRBD1 (6 bases). With 2 bases removed from V and 10 bases from J, the gap between germline ends came to 21 bases. Germline assignment: CDR1 MNHEY and CDR2 SMNVEV (reference sequence). The CDR3 spans 17 residues.

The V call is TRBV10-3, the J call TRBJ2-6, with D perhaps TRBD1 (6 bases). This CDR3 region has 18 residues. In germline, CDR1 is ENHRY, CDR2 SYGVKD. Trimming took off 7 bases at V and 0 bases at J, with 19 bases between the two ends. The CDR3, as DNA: TGTGCCATCACTCCTAACAGGGAGATAAGCTCTGGGGCCAACGTCCTGACTTTC. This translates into CAITPNREISSGANVLTF.

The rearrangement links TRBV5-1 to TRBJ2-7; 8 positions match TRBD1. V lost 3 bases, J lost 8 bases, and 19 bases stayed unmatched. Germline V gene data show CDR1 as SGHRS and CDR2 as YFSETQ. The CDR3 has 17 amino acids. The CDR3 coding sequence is TGCGCCAGCAGCTACGGACAGGGTGGTGACATCCAGGACCAGCAGTACTTC. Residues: CASSYGQGGDIQDQQYF. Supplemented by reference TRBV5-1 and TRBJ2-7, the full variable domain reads KAGVTQTPRYLIKTRGQQVTLSCSPISGHRSVSWYQQTPGQGLQFLFEYFSETQRNKGNFPGRFSGRQFSNSRSEMNVSTLELGDSALYLCASSYGQGGDIQDQQYFGPGTRLTVT.

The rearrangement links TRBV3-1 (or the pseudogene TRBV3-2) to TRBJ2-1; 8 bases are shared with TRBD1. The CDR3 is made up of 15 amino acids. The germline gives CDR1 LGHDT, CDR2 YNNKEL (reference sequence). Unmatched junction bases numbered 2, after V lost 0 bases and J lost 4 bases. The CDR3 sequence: CASSQEGQVYNEQFF. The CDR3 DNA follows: TGTGCCAGCAGCCAAGAGGGACAGGTGTACAATGAGCAGTTCTTC.

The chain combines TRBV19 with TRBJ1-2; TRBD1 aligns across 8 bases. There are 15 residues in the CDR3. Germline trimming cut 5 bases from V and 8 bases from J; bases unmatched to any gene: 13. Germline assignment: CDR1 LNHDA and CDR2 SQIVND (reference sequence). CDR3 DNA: TGTGCCAGTAGTCCCCGAGGGGAGACAGGGGAAGGCTACACCTTC. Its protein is CASSPRGETGEGYTF.

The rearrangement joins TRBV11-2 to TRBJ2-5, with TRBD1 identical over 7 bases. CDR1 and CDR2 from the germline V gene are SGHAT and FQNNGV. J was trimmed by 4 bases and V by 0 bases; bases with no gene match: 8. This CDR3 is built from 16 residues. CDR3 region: CASSLDQGGFSETQYF. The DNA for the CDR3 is TGTGCCAGCAGCTTAGATCAAGGGGGCTTTTCAGAGACCCAGTACTTC.

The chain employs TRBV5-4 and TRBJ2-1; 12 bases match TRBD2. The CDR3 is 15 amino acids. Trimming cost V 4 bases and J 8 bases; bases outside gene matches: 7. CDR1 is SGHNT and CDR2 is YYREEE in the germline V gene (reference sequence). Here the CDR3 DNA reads TGTGCCAGCAGCCTAAGACTAGCGGGAGACGATGAGCAGTTCTTC. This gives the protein CASSLRLAGDDEQFF. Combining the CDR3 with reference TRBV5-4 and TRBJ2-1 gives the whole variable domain ETGVTQSPTHLIKTRGQQVTLRCSSQSGHNTVSWYQQALGQGPQFIFQYYREEENGRGNFPPRFSGLQFPNYSSELNVNALELDDSALYLCASSLRLAGDDEQFFGPGTRLTVL.

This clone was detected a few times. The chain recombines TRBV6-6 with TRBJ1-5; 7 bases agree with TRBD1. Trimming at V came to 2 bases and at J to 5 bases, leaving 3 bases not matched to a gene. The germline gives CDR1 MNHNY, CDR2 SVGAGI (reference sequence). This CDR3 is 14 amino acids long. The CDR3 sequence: CASSYQTGDQPQHF. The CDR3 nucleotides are TGTGCCAGCAGTTACCAAACAGGGGATCAGCCCCAGCATTTT.

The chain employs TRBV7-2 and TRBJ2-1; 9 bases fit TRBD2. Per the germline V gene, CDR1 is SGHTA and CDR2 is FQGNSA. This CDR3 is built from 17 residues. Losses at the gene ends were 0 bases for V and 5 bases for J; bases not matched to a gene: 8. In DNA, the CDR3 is TGTGCCAGCAGCTTAGCGCCTGGGCGGGGGGGGAACAATGAGCAGTTCTTC. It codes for CASSLAPGRGGNNEQFF.

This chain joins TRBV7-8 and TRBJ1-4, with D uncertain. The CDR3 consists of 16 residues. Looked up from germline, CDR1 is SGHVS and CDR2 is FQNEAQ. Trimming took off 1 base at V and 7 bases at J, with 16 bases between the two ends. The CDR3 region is CASSLGSGPLGEKLFF. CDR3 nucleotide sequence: TGTGCCAGCAGCTTAGGGTCAGGCCCTCTGGGTGAAAAACTGTTTTTT. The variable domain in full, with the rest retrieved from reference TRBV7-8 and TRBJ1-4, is GAGVSQSPRYKVAKRGQDVALRCDPISGHVSLFWYQQALGQGPEFLTYFQNEAQLDKSGLPSDRFFAERPEGSVSTLKIQRTQQEDSAVYLCASSLGSGPLGEKLFFGSGTQLSVL.

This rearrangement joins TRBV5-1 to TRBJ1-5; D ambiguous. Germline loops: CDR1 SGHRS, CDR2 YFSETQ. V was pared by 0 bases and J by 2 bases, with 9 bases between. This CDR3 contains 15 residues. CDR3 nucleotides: TGCGCCAGCAGCTTGGGAGGTCGCGGCAATCAGCCCCAGCATTTT. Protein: CASSLGGRGNQPQHF.

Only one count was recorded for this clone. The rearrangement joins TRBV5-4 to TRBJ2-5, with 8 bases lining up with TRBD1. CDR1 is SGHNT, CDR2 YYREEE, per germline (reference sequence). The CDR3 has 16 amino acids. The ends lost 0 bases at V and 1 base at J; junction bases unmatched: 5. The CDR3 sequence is CASSLALGQGQETQYF. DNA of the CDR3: TGTGCCAGCAGCTTGGCCCTTGGACAGGGCCAAGAGACCCAGTACTTC.

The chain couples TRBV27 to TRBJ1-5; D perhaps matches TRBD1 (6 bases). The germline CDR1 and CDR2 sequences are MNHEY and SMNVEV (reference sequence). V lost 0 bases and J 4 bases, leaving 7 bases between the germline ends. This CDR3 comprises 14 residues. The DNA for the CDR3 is TGTGCCAGCAGTTTATCACAGGGAAATCAGCCCCAGCATTTT. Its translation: CASSLSQGNQPQHF.

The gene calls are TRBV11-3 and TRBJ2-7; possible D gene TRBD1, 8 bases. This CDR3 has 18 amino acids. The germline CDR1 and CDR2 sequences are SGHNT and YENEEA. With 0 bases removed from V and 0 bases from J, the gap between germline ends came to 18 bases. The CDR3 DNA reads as TGTGCCAGCAGCTTAGAGCCAGTGGGAGGGACAGGCTCCTACGAGCAGTACTTC. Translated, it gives CASSLEPVGGTGSYEQYF.